The 5 T cell receptor beta chains listed next were all sequenced from one sample in a study of OX40 agonist ivuxolimab in advanced cancers. Profiling relied on immunoSEQ multiplex PCR, and the TCRdb table lists in-frame clones only, not all of them. Counted here are 85,000 to 95,000 clones, 89% occurring once; the ten biggest clones make up about 0.3%. The sequencing used CD4+ or CD8+ T cells sorted from blood, collected in a trial of the OX40 agonist ivuxolimab. The source is an adult with an advanced solid tumor such as melanoma, head and neck, liver or kidney cancer.

V and J are TRBV19 and TRBJ2-7; 7 bases fit TRBD1. The V gene's germline CDR1 is LNHDA and CDR2 SQIVND (reference sequence). V lost 6 bases to trimming and J lost 4 bases; unmatched junction nucleotides: 9. This CDR3 has 14 residues. The CDR3 loop reads CASRGRDRPYEQYF. Written as DNA, the CDR3 is TGTGCCAGTAGGGGCCGGGACAGACCTTACGAGCAGTACTTC.

This clone was seen only a few times. V usage is TRBV5-4 and J usage is TRBJ2-7; 7 bases line up with TRBD1. The CDR3 consists of 14 residues. CDR1 and CDR2 from the germline V gene are SGHNT and YYREEE (reference sequence). After removal of 4 bases from V and 3 bases from J, the junction contained 7 bases not matched to a gene. The CDR3 protein is CASSPGQVDYEQYF. The CDR3 DNA follows: TGTGCCAGCAGCCCCGGACAGGTGGACTACGAGCAGTACTTC.

Remarks on this clone: Additional DNA sequences in this sample encode the identical CDR3. The genes are TRBV30 and TRBJ1-6, with TRBD1 as a possible D gene (6 bases). Looked up from germline, CDR1 is GTSNPN and CDR2 is SVGIG (reference sequence). V lost 1 base and J 7 bases, leaving 8 bases between the germline ends. The CDR3 consists of 13 residues. In DNA form, the CDR3 reads TGTGCCTGGAGTGAAGGGGGGAATTCACCCCTCCACTTT. It yields the protein CAWSEGGNSPLHF.

This chain joins TRBV25-1 and TRBJ1-6; 8 bases match TRBD1. This CDR3 is 16 amino acids long. Germline CDR1 is MGHDK and CDR2 is SYGVNS. V lost 4 bases, J lost 10 bases, and 12 bases stayed unmatched. CDR3 sequence (DNA): TGTGCCAGCAGTGGACCCCGGACAGGGAACGTCTCACCCCTCCACTTT. Translating gives CASSGPRTGNVSPLHF.

The gene calls are TRBV10-3 and TRBJ1-4; 10 bases are shared with TRBD1. V was pared by 3 bases and J by 7 bases, with 8 bases of the junction left unmatched. CDR3 length equals 16 residues. In germline, CDR1 is ENHRY, CDR2 SYGVKD. The CDR3 loop reads CAISDPGTGVGEKLFF. The CDR3 region has the DNA TGTGCCATCAGTGACCCTGGGACAGGGGTGGGTGAAAAACTGTTTTTT.